Reported below is one T cell receptor beta chain. This clonotype came up a few times. Its antigen has not been determined. Per-base quality was not reported, and no clone a single base away is much larger than it. Every donor in the study was a healthy Caucasian. Three pairs of female monozygotic twins, all aged about 18 to 30 years, made up the twin cohort. RNA for TCR libraries was isolated from peripheral blood mononuclear cells. The CDR3 numbers 14 residues from cysteine through phenylalanine. This entry keeps only the CDR3 DNA: 42 bases, framed from base 1. At the junction V is shortened by 0 bases and J by 10 bases, with 18 bases in between. CDR1 and CDR2 are read off the germline V gene (reference sequence) as DFQATT and SNEGSKA. Library creation used 5' RACE. Data came from an Illumina HiSeq 2000. Template switching added a universal primer binding site, and the final cDNA carried a unique molecular identifier that allowed TCR cDNA molecules to be counted accurately. Specific primers in the conserved constant-segment region were used to synthesize first-strand cDNA for TCR alpha and beta chains. Each cDNA library was double barcoded, with a SMART-Mk sample barcode plus Illumina barcodes, to control for contamination. TruSeq adapter sequences, together with Illumina sample barcodes, were added in two successive PCR steps. The Illumina HiSeq platform was used with custom primers to sequence TCR alpha and beta cDNA libraries. The authors' pipeline ran thus. MiGEC was used to process raw reads and extract unique molecular identifiers, and MiXCR was used to find CDR3 positions. For each individual, recombination models were inferred using an EM algorithm with the repgenHMM and IGoR tools. The analysis of shared clonotypes was done with the tcR package in R, with sharing normalized by the product of cloneset sizes. To study raw recombination free of thymic and clonal selection effects, out-of-frame nonproductive sequences were analyzed. TCRdb ran its own pipeline on the public reads, namely fastp trimming at Q25 and MiXCR clone calling, and kept in-frame beta chains. Every distinct CDR3 protein forms one entry, paired with its most common genes and DNA. Clone size and V and J calls follow TCRdb, not the original study. This sample holds about 810,000 distinct CDR3 sequences; 9% to 15% were observed only once. The ten largest clonotypes hold around 1.6% of the sample.

These data are taken from a study of identical twins (TCRdb year 2016). For the study in its entirety: To test whether fetal clonotypes persist, the study used deep sequencing on TCR alpha and beta repertoires from monozygotic twins, unrelated adults of various ages, and cord blood. To rule out contamination, the twin experiments were replicated at different times with different library preparation protocols.

Study-wide findings and limitations: Compared with coincidental sharing between unrelated individuals, an excess of low generation-probability sequences was observed among out-of-frame TCR alpha sequences shared between twins. Fewer insertions were carried by abundant cord blood beta clonotypes, a similar but weaker trend appeared in young adult naive repertoires, and no such trend appeared in memory repertoires. Out-of-frame TCR alpha sharing in monozygotic twins was systematically underestimated by recombination models, whereas sharing between unrelated individuals was in agreement with the recombination models. Because the same donors could not be followed over many years, conclusions were based on cross-sectional statistical analysis. The excess sharing between twins in beta out-of-frame sequences was weaker because fewer shared sequences reduced the signal-to-noise ratio. Zero-insertion analyses could be partly confounded by invariant T cells such as MAIT and iNKT, though diverse VJ usage argued against such confounding for most clonotypes.

These data are also associated with another study on yellow fever vaccine responses in identical twins. The second study, in turn, reports: The T cell response to vaccination in identical twins was reported by the authors to appear partly convergent and partly personalized. In identical twins, the study followed T cell clones that responded to the vaccine with precision.

The clonotype originates from a woman between 18 and 30 years old in good health. The rearranged chain carries TRBV20-1 and TRBJ1-1, with a weak D call of TRBD1 (5 bases match). The specimen sequenced was PBMCs. The nucleotide sequence is TGCAGTGCTAGAGACTTCGTTGGGGCAGTGGGAGCTTTCTTT. Its amino acids are CSARDFVGAVGAFF.